This T cell receptor beta chain emerged from a study of beta chain features in type 1 diabetes. General study results and limits: Among patients with Type 1 diabetes, TCRB CDR3s were moderately but significantly shorter in every one of the four CD4+ subsets. Patients showed naive, central memory and Treg TCRB repertoires that appeared more similar than those of healthy donors.

CDR1 and CDR2 (germline): MNHNS, SASEGT. The ends were cut back, 4 bases at V and 7 bases at J, with 20 bases in the middle. CDR3 length: 16 residues. The isolated RNA, all of it, was reverse transcribed, so expressed TCRB transcripts were what got sequenced. The assay was immunoSEQ multiplex PCR, and TCRdb's table has in-frame clones only and misses some. The sample has hundreds of thousands of clones; 13% are singletons. CD4+ naive, central memory, regulatory and stem cell-like memory cells were sorted via CD45RO/CCR7/CD25/CD127/CD95/CD27. Only a few counts were recorded for this clone. No antigen is known for it.

Sequenced: naive CD4+ T cells from blood. The rearrangement uses TRBV6-1 and TRBJ1-5; D unclear. The receptor comes from a man aged 18 to 30 with type 1 diabetes. CDR3 sequence: CASSADEDRAWQPQHF. CDR3 nucleotides: TGTGCCAGCAGTGCCGATGAGGACCGAGCGTGGCAGCCCCAGCATTTT.